These T cell receptor beta chains were read from a single sample in a study of blood T cell dynamics during melanoma immunotherapy. Libraries were prepared by immunoSEQ multiplex PCR; TCRdb keeps only in-frame clonotypes and omits some of them. The sample includes around 20,000 clones, about 85% of them seen just once. This material consisted of blood, taken from a patient treated with checkpoint blockade. The receptors originated from a human donor with melanoma. CDR3s include the opening cysteine and the closing phenylalanine or tryptophan. The D gene is left open where the match is weak. The size of a clone is reported for some rows only, either as once, few or many, or as a class for expanded clones.

TRBD1,NA,TRBJ1-2,TRBV19,TGTGCCAGTAGTACCATCACAGGGGTCGGGGGCTACACCTTC,CASSTITGVGGYTF
NA,NA,TRBJ1-1,TRBV19,TGTGCCAGTGCTACAGGAGACATGAACACTGAAGCTTTCTTT,CASATGDMNTEAFF
NA,NA,TRBJ1-5,TRBV28,TGTGCCAGCAGTTTCTCGGGGGGCGCGGAGCCCCAGCATTTT,CASSFSGGAEPQHF
NA,NA,TRBJ1-6,TRBV10-3,TGTGCCATCAGTGATATGTCTGCCGAGAATTCACCCCTCCACTTT,CAISDMSAENSPLHF
NA,NA,TRBJ2-5,TRBV19,TGTGCCAGTAGTACCGGCTCAACTGTCGGGGAGACCCAGTACTTC,CASSTGSTVGETQYF
NA,NA,TRBJ2-5,TRBV19,TGTGCCAGTAGTATACTCGGACCCCGAGCCCGCGCAGCCCAAGAGACCCAGTACTTC,CASSILGPRARAAQETQYF
TRBD2,NA,TRBJ2-3,TRBV28,TGTGCCAGCAGCACCGCGGGGGGTGGGGCAGATACGCAGTATTTT,CASSTAGGGADTQYF
TRBD1,few,TRBJ1-2,TRBV6-5,TGTGCCAGCAGCCGGGGACAGGGTGGTGGCTACACCTTC,CASSRGQGGGYTF
NA,few,TRBJ1-3,TRBV7-2,TGTGCCAGCAGCTTAGTCGCGGCGCCCAGTACCTCTGGAAACACCATATATTTT,CASSLVAAPSTSGNTIYF
TRBD2,NA,TRBJ2-5,TRBV28,TGTGCCAGCAGTTCGGGACTAGCGGGAGGATATGAGACCCAGTACTTC,CASSSGLAGGYETQYF
NA,NA,TRBJ1-5,TRBV9,TGTGCCAGCAGCGTAGGGGACGGGAATCAGCCCCAGCATTTT,CASSVGDGNQPQHF
TRBD1,NA,TRBJ2-7,TRBV11-1,TGTGCCAGCAGCTTTCCGGGACAGGGCCACGAGCAGTACTTC,CASSFPGQGHEQYF
NA,medium-sized,TRBJ1-1,TRBV19,TGTGCCAGTAGTATCGCAGGGACGAACACTGAAGCTTTCTTT,CASSIAGTNTEAFF
NA,few,TRBJ2-3,TRBV7-2,TGTGCCAGCAGCTTCAGCACAGATACGCAGTATTTT,CASSFSTDTQYF
NA,NA,TRBJ2-2,TRBV5-4,TGTGCCAGCAGCCCAGCGAACACCGGGGAGCTGTTTTTT,CASSPANTGELFF
NA,NA,TRBJ2-1,TRBV6-4,TGTGCCAGCAGTGCCCAAGGCGGGACCGGGAAGGATGAGCAGTTCTTC,CASSAQGGTGKDEQFF
NA,NA,TRBJ2-7,TRBV27,TGTGCCAGCAAACACCAGGGGTTCGAGCAGTACTTC,CASKHQGFEQYF
NA,NA,TRBJ1-1,TRBV30,TGTGCCTGGAGTGTGGAGCGAAATGAAGCTTTCTTT,CAWSVERNEAFF
NA,once,TRBJ1-1,TRBV9,TGTGCCAGCAGCGTAGGTAGCCCTGAAGCTTTCTTT,CASSVGSPEAFF
NA,NA,TRBJ2-1,TRBV11-2,TGTGCCAGCAGCTCCTTAGAGGGAGTGAATGAGCAGTTCTTC,CASSSLEGVNEQFF
TRBD1,NA,TRBJ1-4,TRBV18,TGTGCCAGCTCACACGGGACCGGGACAGTTAATGAAAAACTGTTTTTT,CASSHGTGTVNEKLFF
NA,NA,TRBJ1-1,TRBV14,TGTGCCAGCAGCCAAGTACCGGGCACTGAAGCTTTCTTT,CASSQVPGTEAFF
TRBD1,NA,TRBJ1-6,TRBV30,TGTGCCTGGAGTACCCATACCGGGACAGGGTCTAATTCACCCCTCCACTTT,CAWSTHTGTGSNSPLHF
TRBD1,NA,TRBJ1-2,TRBV16,TGTGCCAGCAGCCAATCGTTCGCGGACAGGGGGCGAAACTATGGCTACACCTTC,CASSQSFADRGRNYGYTF
NA,NA,TRBJ2-7,TRBV6-5,TGTGCCAGCAATCGATACAGGGACTCCGAGCAGTACTTC,CASNRYRDSEQYF
TRBD2,NA,TRBJ2-7,TRBV6-1,TGTGCCAGCAGTGAATTCCGGCTAGCGGGGTCCTACGAGCAGTACTTC,CASSEFRLAGSYEQYF
NA,NA,TRBJ2-1,TRBV11-3,TGTGCCAGCGCATCTAGCTCCTACAATGAGCAGTTCTTC,CASASSSYNEQFF
NA,NA,TRBJ2-1,TRBV5-4,TGTGCCAGCAGCTTGTGGAGGAATGAGCAGTTCTTC,CASSLWRNEQFF
NA,NA,TRBJ1-2,TRBV20-1,TGCAGTGCCTCCCCTAACTATGGCTACACCTTC,CSASPNYGYTF
NA,NA,TRBJ2-2,TRBV5-4,TGTGCCAGCAGCTTGGGGGCGGGGACTGCCCTAGGGGAGCTGTTTTTT,CASSLGAGTALGELFF
NA,NA,TRBJ1-4,TRBV27,TGTGCCAGCAGTCTCAGGGTTGCAACTAATGAAAAACTGTTTTTT,CASSLRVATNEKLFF
NA,NA,TRBJ2-1,TRBV4-1,TGCGCCAGCAGCCCCCTGCGGGCTCTACAGATCGGGCTCAATGAGCAGTTCTTC,CASSPLRALQIGLNEQFF
TRBD2,once,TRBJ2-1,TRBV7-2,TGTGCCAGCGGACTAGCGGGAGGGCCTGCTGAGCAGTTCTTC,CASGLAGGPAEQFF
TRBD1,NA,TRBJ2-7,TRBV7-6,TGTGCCAGCAGCCGGGGACAGGGGGTCTACGAGCAGTACTTC,CASSRGQGVYEQYF
NA,NA,TRBJ2-7,TRBV6-5,TGTGCCAGCAGGGGGGGTGCGGTCCACGAGCAGTACTTC,CASRGGAVHEQYF
NA,NA,TRBJ1-1,TRBV5-5,TGTGCCAGCAGCACCGCTCCTTTAGGGAACTTGAACACTGAAGCTTTCTTT,CASSTAPLGNLNTEAFF
NA,NA,TRBJ2-7,TRBV25-1,TGTGCCAGCAGTGAATACGGAGGCTACGAGCAGTACTTC,CASSEYGGYEQYF
TRBD1,NA,TRBJ2-1,TRBV6-4,TGTGCCAGCAGTGACCGTGAGACAGGGCCCTCCAATGAGCAGTTCTTC,CASSDRETGPSNEQFF
TRBD2,NA,TRBJ2-7,TRBV7-8,TGTGCCAGCACCCGACGAGTGACTAGCGGGATTAACGAGCAGTACTTC,CASTRRVTSGINEQYF
TRBD1,NA,TRBJ1-4,TRBV28,TGTGCCAGCAGTTTAAGGGACAGCCTTAATGAAAAACTGTTTTTT,CASSLRDSLNEKLFF
TRBD1,few,TRBJ1-2,TRBV2,TGTGCCAGCACTAAGGGACAGGGATCCTATGGCTACACCTTC,CASTKGQGSYGYTF
NA,NA,TRBJ2-7,TRBV7-5,TGTGCCAGAAGCTCTACGGACAGGCCCTACGAGCAGTACTTC,CARSSTDRPYEQYF
NA,NA,TRBJ1-1,TRBV28,TGTGCCAGCGCCTGGGGGGAAAGGAACACTGAAGCTTTCTTT,CASAWGERNTEAFF
NA,once,TRBJ2-5,TRBV28,TGTGCCAGCAGGGCGCAAGAGACCCAGTACTTC,CASRAQETQYF
NA,NA,TRBJ2-7,TRBV29-1,TGCAGCGTTGAGGCAGCTATCTCCTACGAGCAGTACTTC,CSVEAAISYEQYF
NA,NA,TRBJ2-7,TRBV19,TGTGCCAGTAGTATGCCAGGGCGCTACGAGCAGTACTTC,CASSMPGRYEQYF
TRBD2,NA,TRBJ2-2,TRBV28,TGTGCCAGCAGTGGGACTAGCAACCCCGGGGAGCTGTTTTTT,CASSGTSNPGELFF
TRBD1,NA,TRBJ2-7,TRBV6-5,TGTGCCAGCAGTTACACAGGACAGGACTCCTACGAGCAGTACTTC,CASSYTGQDSYEQYF
NA,NA,TRBJ2-6,TRBV10-3,TGTGCCATCAGTGATCTCTCTGGGGCCAACGTCCTGACTTTC,CAISDLSGANVLTF
TRBD2,NA,TRBJ2-3,TRBV7-3,TGTGCCAGCAGCTTAAGTCGAGCGGGAGAGGATACGCAGTATTTT,CASSLSRAGEDTQYF
NA,NA,TRBJ1-3,TRBV29-1,TGCAGCGGGAGGACAGATGGAAACACCATATATTTT,CSGRTDGNTIYF
NA,once,TRBJ1-2,TRBV2,TGTGCCAGCAGTGAACCGCCCGGGGGCTACACCTTC,CASSEPPGGYTF
NA,NA,TRBJ2-7,TRBV6-5,TGTGCCAGCAGTACAAGGAGGGGGGGCTACGAGCAGTACTTC,CASSTRRGGYEQYF